This T cell receptor (beta chain) was captured by sequencing in a study of tumor-infiltrating lymphocytes in primary liver carcinoma. The overall study: Patients, male and female, were 30 to 69 years old. About 3.65 to 7.13 million productive TCRbeta reads were obtained from the samples, with similar numbers across tissue types.

Using a constant-region primer together with ProtoScript II reverse transcriptase, TCR beta cDNA was made from 500 ng of total RNA. Libraries of TCR beta came from three nested multiplex PCR rounds with slightly modified ARM-PCR. TCRdb reprocessed the multiplex PCR reads with MiXCR, giving one entry per CDR3 protein. Of 90,000 to 110,000 distinct CDR3 sequences in the sample, about four fifths were seen once. Co-extraction yielded RNA and DNA from around 18-30 mg of unsorted bulk tissue. Study results and caveats: The top-250-clone fraction was significantly higher in tumors than in blood (p = 0.039).

Concerning this clonotype itself: Its specificity is not known. At one boundary the junction diverges from the germline segment, which might be a read error.

The sequencing input was liver tumor tissue from sampling region 3. The subset is: tumor region T3, left-lateral pole. This sequence originates from a man aged 40-49 years with primary liver carcinoma and hepatitis B virus infection.

The CDR3 DNA is TGCAGCGTTGCCGGGGGCTGGAGCATGAACACTGAAGCCTTCTTT. Protein: CSVAGGWSMNTEAFF. This chain connects TRBV29-1 to TRBJ1-1; TRBD1 might be the D (6 bases). Germline values: CDR1 SQVTM, CDR2 ANQGSEA. This CDR3 has 15 amino acids.